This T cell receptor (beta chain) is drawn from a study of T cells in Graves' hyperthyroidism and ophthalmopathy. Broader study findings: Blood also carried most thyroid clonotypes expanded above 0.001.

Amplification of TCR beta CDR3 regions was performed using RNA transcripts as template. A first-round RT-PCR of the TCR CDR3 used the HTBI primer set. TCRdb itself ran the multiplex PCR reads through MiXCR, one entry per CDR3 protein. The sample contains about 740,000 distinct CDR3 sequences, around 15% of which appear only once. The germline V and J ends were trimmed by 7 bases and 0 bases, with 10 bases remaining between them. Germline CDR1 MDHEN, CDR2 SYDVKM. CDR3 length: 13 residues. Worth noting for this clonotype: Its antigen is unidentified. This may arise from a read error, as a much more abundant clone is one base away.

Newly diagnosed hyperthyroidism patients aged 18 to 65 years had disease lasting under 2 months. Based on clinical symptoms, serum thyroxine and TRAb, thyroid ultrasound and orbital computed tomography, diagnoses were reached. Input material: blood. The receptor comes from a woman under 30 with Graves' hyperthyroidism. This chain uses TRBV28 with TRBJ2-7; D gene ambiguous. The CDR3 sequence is CASTHTNSYEQYF. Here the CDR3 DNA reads TGTGCCAGCACACACACCAACTCCTACGAGCAGTACTTC.